Sequencing of this T cell receptor beta chain was carried out in a study of blood T cells in healthy people across ages. Study-level findings and limits: Donors of long life had a larger count of naive CD4+ cells and greater diversity than aged donors. As naive T cell percentage varied, TCR beta diversity correlated strongly with it. Naive and antigen-experienced cells were not separated, limiting conclusive comparison.

V was clipped by 5 bases and J by 3 bases; unmatched bases: 9. CDR3 length equals 16 residues. Germline-derived CDR1 and CDR2 are MNHEY and SMNVEV (reference sequence). This clonotype was counted ten times or more. Its antigen is currently unknown. A J-beta primer mix and a sample-barcoded 5' primer were used in a second PCR of about 7 to 11 cycles. Carrying 12 random nucleotides, a template-switch adaptor labeled each individual cDNA molecule. TCRdb re-derived calls from the 5' RACE reads in MiXCR, one entry per CDR3 protein. The data show about 1.1 million distinct CDR3 sequences, 35% to 40% seen once.

This chain links TRBV27 with TRBJ2-1; 8 bases match TRBD2. This TCR derives from a man younger than 35 in good health. Material: blood. The CDR3: CASSPPPRGGYNEQFF. CDR3 DNA: TGTGCCAGCAGTCCCCCTCCACGGGGGGGCTACAATGAGCAGTTCTTC.